The 25 T cell receptor beta chains listed next were all sequenced from one sample in a study of shared clonotypes between healthy human individuals (dated by TCRdb to 2020 to 2021). CD8 naive samples consisted of CD45RO-negative cells that were positively selected for CCR7, yielding a CD45RA+CCR7+ population without TemRA cells. The protocol used for the library was the immunoSEQ multiplex PCR assay. Held by TCRdb, this immuneACCESS table contains in-frame sequences only and omits some clones. Under half of the omission traces to an unresolved V gene where checked; the cause of the rest is unknown. The sample has 2 million to 2.5 million clones on record, roughly 94% of them singletons. The top ten clones comprise roughly 1% of the sample. Sequencing was performed on naive CD8+ T cells sorted from blood. The cell subset or site label, as the study defines it: CD45RA+CCR7+. The receptors derive from a man between 18 and 35 years old in good health.

As to this clone: In the same sample, other DNA sequences code for this CDR3. This rearrangement joins TRBV6-5 to TRBJ2-3; D remains ambiguous. Germline V gives CDR1 MNHEY, CDR2 SVGAGI. CDR3 length equals 14 residues. V shed 0 bases and J shed 0 bases, with 4 bases lying between them. CDR3 DNA: TGTGCCAGCAGTTACTCTTCTAGCACAGATACGCAGTATTTT. Protein: CASSYSSSTDTQYF.

V usage is TRBV6-5 and J usage is TRBJ2-7; D is unresolved. Deletions cut 4 bases from V and 3 bases from J, with 10 bases between. The CDR3 is made up of 13 amino acids. The germline CDR1 and CDR2 sequences are MNHEY and SVGAGI. CDR3 sequence reads: CASSSSPGYEQYF. The CDR3 coding sequence is TGTGCCAGCAGTTCCAGCCCGGGCTACGAGCAGTACTTC.

The V call is TRBV7-2, the J call TRBJ1-1, with TRBD1 matching 10 bases. Germline assignment: CDR1 SGHTA and CDR2 FQGNSA. Germline trimming cut 5 bases from V and 4 bases from J; bases unmatched to any gene: 7. The CDR3 runs to 15 residues. CDR3 sequence reads: CASSAGTGAGTEAFF. CDR3 in DNA: TGTGCCAGCAGCGCAGGGACAGGGGCAGGCACTGAAGCTTTCTTT.

The chain carries TRBV19 and TRBJ2-7; D unclear. In germline, CDR1 is LNHDA, CDR2 SQIVND (reference sequence). The CDR3 has 14 amino acids. V lost 3 bases and J 0 bases, leaving 9 bases between the germline ends. This chain's CDR3 is CASSISHSSYEQYF. CDR3 DNA sequence: TGTGCCAGTAGTATTAGCCATTCCTCCTACGAGCAGTACTTC.

The chain carries TRBV14 and TRBJ1-4; 9 bases line up with TRBD1. V shed 3 bases and J 2 bases; nucleotides not matched to a gene: 13. The CDR3 length is 19 residues. CDR1 is SGHDN, CDR2 FVKESK, per germline. CDR3 coding DNA: TGTGCCAGCAGCCATTTAATTATCGGACAGGGGTACACTAATGAAAAACTGTTTTTT. Its translation: CASSHLIIGQGYTNEKLFF.

This rearrangement joins TRBV4-1 to TRBJ1-3; D unresolved. The CDR3 covers 13 residues. Germline CDR1 is MGHRA and CDR2 is YSYEKL. Trimming took 4 bases from V and 4 from J, leaving 8 bases between them. In DNA, the CDR3 is TGCGCCAGCAGCCTTGATGGGGGAAACACCATATATTTT. Translating gives CASSLDGGNTIYF.

The chain joins TRBV11-3 to TRBJ2-3; 7 positions match TRBD2. V lost 3 bases, J lost 4 bases, and 7 bases stayed unmatched. Looked up from germline, CDR1 is SGHNT and CDR2 is YENEEA. The CDR3 has 15 residues. CDR3 in DNA: TGTGCCAGCAGCTTGAGGGAGGGCTCCGCAGATACGCAGTATTTT. Amino acid sequence: CASSLREGSADTQYF.

The V and J genes are TRBV10-3 and TRBJ1-2; D is ambiguous. The V gene lost 8 bases and the J gene lost 3 bases, with 16 bases spanning the gap. The CDR3 loop spans 14 amino acids. Germline CDR1 reads ENHRY; CDR2 reads SYGVKD. CDR3 sequence: CAIAQESFYYGYTF. The CDR3 nucleotides read TGTGCCATCGCCCAGGAGAGTTTCTACTATGGCTACACCTTC.

The chain links TRBV7-9 to TRBJ1-1; D not certain. This CDR3 is 14 amino acids long. Trimming cost V 5 bases and J 5 bases, with 15 bases left between them. Germline V gene sequence: CDR1 SEHNR, CDR2 FQNEAQ (reference sequence). The CDR3, as DNA: TGTGCCAGCAGCGGAATCGCGGGGTTGACTGAAGCTTTCTTT. It specifies CASSGIAGLTEAFF.

A single count supports this clone. The rearrangement joins TRBV6-6 to TRBJ1-5; D is uncertain. This CDR3 is built from 14 residues. V lost 6 bases, J lost 7 bases, and 16 bases lay in between. CDR1 is MNHNY, CDR2 SVGAGI, per germline (reference sequence). Written as DNA, the CDR3 is TGTGCCAGCAGACCCAGGACTCCCGAGCAGCCCCAGCATTTT. It translates to CASRPRTPEQPQHF.

Turning to this clone: The identical CDR3 is also encoded by other nucleotide sequences in the sample. The rearrangement uses TRBV9 and TRBJ2-3; no reliable D call. The length of the CDR3 is 13 residues. Germline assignment: CDR1 SGDLS and CDR2 YYNGEE. Trimming took 2 bases from V and 6 from J, leaving 10 bases between them. CDR3 in amino acids: CASSVGRKDTQYF. The CDR3 nucleotides are TGTGCCAGCAGCGTCGGGCGTAAGGATACGCAGTATTTT.

This chain uses TRBV5-4 with TRBJ2-3; a weak D match, TRBD1 (5 bases). This CDR3 has 15 residues. Trimming pared 1 base from V and 4 bases from J, leaving 13 bases between. CDR1 is SGHNT and CDR2 is YYREEE in the germline V gene (reference sequence). The DNA for the CDR3 is TGTGCCAGCAGCTTGCTGGGGCCCGGTTCAGATACGCAGTATTTT. It yields the protein CASSLLGPGSDTQYF.

The chain employs TRBV7-6 and TRBJ1-4, with a tentative D call TRBD1 (6 bases). Germline loops: CDR1 SGHVS, CDR2 FNYEAQ. The germline V and J ends were trimmed by 5 bases and 3 bases, with 13 bases remaining between them. The CDR3 loop spans 15 amino acids. CDR3: CASSLTTGPNEKLFF. Here the CDR3 DNA reads TGTGCCAGCAGCCTGACGACAGGACCTAATGAAAAACTGTTTTTT. The full variable domain, its missing parts supplied by reference TRBV7-6 and TRBJ1-4, is GAGVSQSPRYKVTKRGQDVALRCDPISGHVSLYWYRQALGQGPEFLTYFNYEAQQDKSGLPNDRFSAERPEGSISTLTIQRTEQRDSAMYRCASSLTTGPNEKLFFGSGTQLSVL.

This clone was picked up one time. The sample contains more than one DNA sequence encoding this CDR3. This CDR3 reads CASSIGQGHEQYF. The CDR3 DNA reads as TGTGCCAGTAGTATCGGGCAGGGCCACGAGCAGTACTTC. The chain employs TRBV19 and TRBJ2-7, with D possibly TRBD1 on 5 matching bases. Between the trimmed V and J ends, which lost 3 bases and 5 bases, there was a span of 11 bases. CDR1 is LNHDA and CDR2 is SQIVND in the germline V gene (reference sequence). This CDR3 spans 13 amino acids.

This clone came up once. The rearrangement uses TRBV27 and TRBJ2-3, with D unresolved. CDR1 is MNHEY and CDR2 is SMNVEV in the germline V gene (reference sequence). V was shortened by 1 base and J by 3 bases, with 14 bases between the two germline ends. CDR3 length: 16 residues. The DNA of the CDR3 is TGTGCCAGCAGTTTATTGGAGCCTCTGGGAACAGATACGCAGTATTTT. Translating gives CASSLLEPLGTDTQYF.

V gene TRBV4-1 combines with J gene TRBJ1-1; 7 bases line up with TRBD1. The CDR3 extends over 15 amino acids. The junction had 8 bases not matched to a gene; V was cut back by 4 bases and J by 3 bases. CDR1 is MGHRA, CDR2 YSYEKL, per germline. CDR3 bases: TGCGCCAGCAGCCTACGACAGGGTCGGGACACTGAAGCTTTCTTT. This sequence encodes CASSLRQGRDTEAFF.

This clone was counted a single time. V is TRBV7-9 and J is TRBJ1-5; 7 bases are shared with TRBD1. V was clipped by 4 bases and J by 7 bases; unmatched bases: 10. The CDR3 covers 15 residues. The germline gives CDR1 SEHNR, CDR2 FQNEAQ (reference sequence). CDR3 bases: TGTGCCAGCAGCTCCGAACAGGGGACGGGGCAGCCCCAGCATTTT. Translation: CASSSEQGTGQPQHF.

The genes are TRBV27 and TRBJ2-3; D is perhaps TRBD1 (5 bases). CDR3 size: 15 residues. Trimming removed 1 base at V and 2 bases at J, with 10 bases between. Germline loops: CDR1 MNHEY, CDR2 SMNVEV (reference sequence). In DNA form, the CDR3 reads TGTGCCAGCAGTTTATTGGGGCTGGTCACAGATACGCAGTATTTT. Its protein is CASSLLGLVTDTQYF.

The V call is TRBV4-1, the J call TRBJ2-1; D remains ambiguous. The CDR3 covers 12 residues. Germline V CDR1 and CDR2: MGHRA, YSYEKL. Trimming took off 3 bases at V and 6 bases at J, with 6 bases between the two ends. In nucleotides, the CDR3 is TGCGCCAGCAGCCAGAAGCCCAATGAGCAGTTCTTC. The encoded protein is CASSQKPNEQFF.

This sequence joins TRBV7-9 and TRBJ2-5; TRBD2 agrees at 7 bases. The germline V gene has CDR1 SEHNR and CDR2 FQNEAQ (reference sequence). The junction had 11 bases not matched to a gene; V was cut back by 4 bases and J by 3 bases. The CDR3 consists of 16 residues. The CDR3 DNA sequence: TGTGCCAGCAGCTCTCCGCGGGGGAGTGGGGAAGAGACCCAGTACTTC. Its translation: CASSSPRGSGEETQYF.

This chain connects TRBV30 to TRBJ1-4, with D possibly TRBD1 on 6 matching bases. The ends were cut back, 0 bases at V and 4 bases at J, with 15 bases in the middle. CDR1 is GTSNPN, CDR2 SVGIG, per germline (reference sequence). This CDR3 is built from 16 residues. The CDR3 is CAWSVGWGGFNEKLFF. The CDR3 DNA reads as TGTGCCTGGAGTGTTGGGTGGGGGGGCTTTAATGAAAAACTGTTTTTT. The variable domain in full, with the rest retrieved from reference TRBV30 and TRBJ1-4, is SQTIHQWPATLVQPVGSPLSLECTVEGTSNPNLYWYRQAAGRGLQLLFYSVGIGQISSEVPQNLSASRPQDRQFILSSKKLLLSDSGFYLCAWSVGWGGFNEKLFFGSGTQLSVL.

The CDR3 is CASSIVLANEKLFF. The DNA for the CDR3 is TGTGCCAGTAGTATAGTCCTCGCTAATGAAAAACTGTTTTTT. V and J are TRBV19 and TRBJ1-4; unclear D gene. CDR3 length: 14 amino acids. Per germline, CDR1 LNHDA and CDR2 SQIVND (reference sequence). Trimming removed 1 base from V and 3 bases from J, with 6 bases in between.

The chain recombines TRBV6-5 with TRBJ2-7, with a weak D call TRBD1 (5 bases). Germline CDR1 reads MNHEY; CDR2 reads SVGAGI. This CDR3 has 16 residues. Deletions cut 4 bases from V and 1 base from J, with 17 bases between. CDR3 protein: CASSLTESDISYEQYF. CDR3 in DNA: TGTGCCAGCAGTTTGACAGAATCCGACATATCCTACGAGCAGTACTTC.

V and J are TRBV4-1 and TRBJ2-7; TRBD2 is a possible D gene (5 bases). Germline CDR1 is MGHRA and CDR2 is YSYEKL. V was shortened by 3 bases and J by 5 bases, with 11 bases between the two germline ends. There are 13 residues in the CDR3. Here the CDR3 DNA reads TGCGCCAGCAGCCAGGGAGATGTCGACGAGCAGTACTTC. This codes for CASSQGDVDEQYF.

The chain couples TRBV29-1 to TRBJ2-7; D possibly uses TRBD1 or TRBD2 (5 bases each). The CDR3 runs 14 residues. Germline V gene lookup returns CDR1 SQVTM and CDR2 ANQGSEA. Between the trimmed V and J ends, which lost 2 bases and 3 bases, there was a span of 14 bases. Written as DNA, the CDR3 is TGCAGCGTTGAAAGGGCGGGTAGGGGCTACGAGCAGTACTTC. Its translation: CSVERAGRGYEQYF.